The entry below describes one T cell receptor beta chain. This sample is part of a study of OX40 agonist ivuxolimab in advanced cancers. Only in-frame clones appear in the TCRdb table, and some are missing; sequencing was by immunoSEQ multiplex PCR. Among roughly 58,000 clones, 84% were seen once, and the ten largest hold less than 0.85%. The receptor was isolated from an adult with an advanced solid tumor such as melanoma, head and neck, liver or kidney cancer. The sequencing used CD4+ or CD8+ T cells sorted from blood, collected in a trial of the OX40 agonist ivuxolimab.

DNA of the CDR3: TGTGCTAGTGGTTCATCAGAACAAGAGACCCAGTACTTC. Residues: CASGSSEQETQYF. The chain uses TRBV12-5 and TRBJ2-5; D not certain. The V and J ends lost 4 bases and 2 bases respectively, with 8 bases between them. The CDR3 runs to 13 residues. Germline V gene lookup returns CDR1 LGHNT and CDR2 FRNRAP.